This TCR beta chain was observed in a study of cytomegalovirus exposure and HLA in healthy donors. Study at large: Approximately 170 million T cells yielded around 120 million unique TCR beta sequences in earlier analysis. Whole-study results and caveats: Trimming of TCR beta V- and J-genes showed a link, identified in a later analysis, to a missense DCLRE1C variant. Listed as cytomegalovirus-associated were 150 to 200 TCR beta chains. When the data were analyzed later, several of the most significant clusters appeared to be linked to common viral pathogens.

Regarding this clone: What it binds is unknown.

The CDR3 length is 14 residues. The germline V gene encodes CDR1 SEHNR and CDR2 FQNEAQ (reference sequence). Trimming stripped 1 base from V and 6 bases from J, with 12 bases between. A multiplex PCR was run with 60 Vbeta primers and 13 Jbeta primers. Using immunoSEQ multiplex PCR, the repertoire was profiled, and TCRdb retains in-frame clones only, with some absent. This sample has around 170,000 clones, with 82% found just once. The source of this sequence is a woman aged 18-29 years in good health and CMV-seronegative. The sequencing input was PBMCs. The chain is built from TRBV7-9 and TRBJ2-5; TRBD1 is a possible D gene (7 bases). Written as DNA, the CDR3 is TGTGCCAGCAGCTTAGGCCCAGGGGGGCAGACCCAGTACTTC. It is translated as CASSLGPGGQTQYF.